The source of this T cell receptor (beta chain) is a study of control samples from healthy donors and cancer patients. In this sample, this clone turned up a few times. The CDR3 length is 16 residues. Germline V gene lookup returns CDR1 LNHDA and CDR2 SQIVND (reference sequence). With V trimmed by 8 bases and J by 0 bases, 7 bases remained unmatched. Libraries were prepared by immunoSEQ multiplex PCR; TCRdb keeps only in-frame clonotypes and omits some of them. This sample has about 88,000 clones, with over 85% found just once. The receptor comes from a man aged 18 to 30 in good health. The sequencing input was blood. This chain joins TRBV19 and TRBJ1-6; 7 positions agree with TRBD1. CDR3 in amino acids: CASQRDSSSYNSPLHF. The CDR3 DNA reads TGTGCCAGTCAAAGGGACAGCTCCTCCTATAATTCACCCCTCCACTTT.